The TCR beta chain described here comes from a study of cytomegalovirus exposure and HLA in healthy donors. Study in general: About 77 million unique TCRs from HLA-typed donors made up an early data release. Points from the study as a whole: Clonal expansion was found to be greater in HLA-associated TCR beta chains than in equally common others in a later analysis. Later, an analysis found that common viral pathogens appeared to be linked with several of the most significant clusters. Immune exposure was documented only through CMV serostatus.

PCR used 60 Vbeta primers and 13 Jbeta primers. Repertoires were generated with immunoSEQ multiplex PCR, while TCRdb's copy carries only in-frame clones and drops some. The sample has fewer than 250,000 clones; more than 65% are singletons. As for this clone: Its antigen is currently unknown.

Germline V lookup: CDR1 MGHRA, CDR2 YSYEKL. V lost 0 bases and J lost 6, with 6 bases in between. This CDR3 comprises 13 residues. Sequenced: PBMCs. This sequence was found in a young woman in good health and CMV-seropositive. The chain couples TRBV4-1 to TRBJ1-5; D call uncertain. CDR3 residues: CASSQDSGQPQHF. The DNA of the CDR3 is TGCGCCAGCAGCCAAGATAGTGGTCAGCCCCAGCATTTT.